This T cell receptor (beta chain) comes out of a study of blood T cell repertoires in COVID-19. Trimming took 1 base from V and 0 from J, leaving 22 bases between them. This CDR3 region has 20 residues. The germline V gene has CDR1 KGHSH and CDR2 LQKENI. The data were produced by immunoSEQ multiplex PCR, yet TCRdb's version contains in-frame clones alone and is incomplete. This sample has 250,000 to 300,000 clones, with around 90% found just once. The sequencing input was peripheral blood. The V and J genes are TRBV18 and TRBJ1-3; weak D call: TRBD1 (5 bases). The TCR was taken from a woman aged 50 to 60 who had recovered from COVID-19. The CDR3 coding sequence is TGTGCCAGCTCACCACTTACAGGCGGGGGGGAAACCTCCTCTGGAAACACCATATATTTT. The encoded protein is CASSPLTGGGETSSGNTIYF.